This T cell receptor (beta chain) was profiled in a study of beta chain features in type 1 diabetes. Across the study: All samples yielded some 110 million examined sorted cells.

Since all of the isolated RNA was reverse transcribed, expressed TCRB transcripts were what got sequenced. Profiling relied on immunoSEQ multiplex PCR, and the TCRdb table lists in-frame clones only, not all of them. The sample gives around 250,000 clones, less than 35% of which show up once; roughly 4% is in the top ten. This clone was counted a few times. The antigen is unknown. The study's findings and limits: The study found that naive, central memory and Treg TCRB repertoires appeared more similar in patients than in healthy donors.

Over 95% purity was reached by all sorted populations. After removal of 5 bases from V and 6 bases from J, the junction contained 15 bases not matched to a gene. Germline CDR1 MNHEY, CDR2 SMNVEV (reference sequence). This CDR3 has 16 amino acids. The sample consisted of central memory CD4+ T cells from blood. The chain links TRBV27 to TRBJ2-7; 8 bases align to TRBD2. The clonotype comes from a man aged 25-45 years in good health. The CDR3, as DNA: TGTGCCAGCAGTCTGAAGCCGGGACTAGTAAGGCGCGAGCAGTACTTC. Residues: CASSLKPGLVRREQYF.